The clone carrying this T cell receptor (beta chain) occurred a few times. Antigen specificity is unknown. 5'RACE primed from the constant segment yielded TCR alpha and TCR beta cDNA libraries bearing sample barcodes and UMIs. TCRdb reprocessed the 5' RACE reads with MiXCR, giving one entry per CDR3 protein. The sample lists some 490,000 distinct CDR3 sequences, 15% to 20% occurring once. The data stem from a study of T-cell memory formation after mild COVID-19. Broader study findings: Of the contracting clones, CD4+ ones lay mainly in CM and EM, and CD8+ ones in EMRA. Certain responding clones were present in pre-infection memory, suggesting participation of cross-reactive memory.

V gave up 2 bases and J gave up 4 bases, with 8 bases separating them. CDR1 is MNHEY and CDR2 is SMNVEV in the germline V gene (reference sequence). The length of the CDR3 is 13 residues. Input material: PBMCs or a T cell subset sorted from them (not recorded which). The sequence was collected from an adult woman who had mild COVID-19 (a few samples of this study predate the infection). Cell type and time point are not known. The chain uses TRBV27 and TRBJ1-2; D not resolved. CDR3 protein: CASSLARSYGYTF. The DNA for the CDR3 is TGTGCCAGCAGTTTAGCGAGGAGCTATGGCTACACCTTC.